This T cell receptor (beta chain) came from a study of cytomegalovirus exposure and HLA in healthy donors. Study in general: Earlier, roughly 180 million T cells were analyzed, and 90 million to 120 million unique TCR beta sequences were found among them.

The CDR3 is 15 amino acids. Germline V gene lookup returns CDR1 SQVTM and CDR2 ANQGSEA. Unmatched junction bases numbered 7, after V lost 3 bases and J lost 2 bases. The PCR was carried out with 60 Vbeta primers and 13 Jbeta primers. Assay used: immunoSEQ multiplex PCR; TCRdb lists only in-frame clones, some missing. The top ten hold 1.7% of the sample, which has some 200,000 clones, 80% to 85% seen once. Healthy bone marrow donors made up the donors. Sequencing used PBMCs. The clonotype comes from a woman aged 18-30 years in good health and CMV-seronegative. The J gene is TRBJ1-1, the V gene TRBV29-1; TRBD1 aligns across 9 bases. CDR3 bases: TGCAGCGTTGAGGAACAGGGGGCGCTTAACACTGAAGCTTTCTTT. It specifies CSVEEQGALNTEAFF.